Shown below are 26 T cell receptor beta chains from a single sample sequenced in a study of cytomegalovirus exposure and HLA in healthy donors. This PCR relied on a set of 60 Vbeta primers and 13 Jbeta primers. The assay was immunoSEQ multiplex PCR, and TCRdb's table has in-frame clones only and misses some. The repertoire consists of under 150,000 clones, with 70% to 80% occurring once and the leading ten covering approximately 1.7%. The sample taken for sequencing was PBMCs. The source of these receptors is a woman aged 45-65 years in good health and CMV-seronegative.

In this sample, this clone turned up a few times. A read error may account for a junction end that differs from germline. The rearrangement joins TRBV5-6 to TRBJ1-5, with a weak D call TRBD1 (6 bases). CDR1 and CDR2 from the germline V gene are SGHDT and YYEEEE. The length of the CDR3 is 13 residues. The CDR3 DNA is TGTGCCAGCAGTAACAGGGTTAGTCAGCCCCAGAATTTT. Its protein product is CASSNRVSQPQNF.

The chain joins TRBV5-1 to TRBJ2-3, with TRBD1 identical over 9 bases. CDR1 SGHRS and CDR2 YFSETQ come from the germline V gene. There are 15 residues in the CDR3. V lost 4 bases and J lost 3; bases outside the gene matches: 6. The DNA of the CDR3 is TGCGCCAGCAGCCAAATGGGACAGGGAACAGATACGCAGTATTTT. It yields the protein CASSQMGQGTDTQYF.

This clone has only one observation. The chain links TRBV15 to TRBJ2-5; 13 bases match TRBD2. Germline V CDR1 and CDR2: LNHNV, YYDKDF (reference sequence). J gave up 5 bases and V 1 base, and 7 bases lay outside the gene matches. The CDR3 runs to 17 residues. DNA for the CDR3: TGTGCCACCAGCAGAGGGTGGACTAGCGGGAGAGGGGAGACCCAGTACTTC. As protein: CATSRGWTSGRGETQYF.

V usage is TRBV7-6 and J usage is TRBJ2-2, with D possibly TRBD1 on 5 matching bases. Trimming shortened V by 0 bases and J by 0 bases, and 8 bases separated the two germline ends. Germline CDR1 and CDR2: SGHVS and FNYEAQ. The CDR3 extends over 16 amino acids. DNA of the CDR3: TGTGCCAGCAGCTTAGCCCAGGGAACGAACACCGGGGAGCTGTTTTTT. Its translation is CASSLAQGTNTGELFF.

The chain links TRBV6-5 to TRBJ1-3, with a weak D call TRBD1 (6 bases). Germline CDR1 and CDR2: MNHEY and SVGAGI. There are 15 residues in the CDR3. V was pared by 5 bases and J by 0 bases, with 11 bases between. DNA for the CDR3: TGTGCCAGCAGTAGGGACACGGGCTCTGGAAACACCATATATTTT. Translation gives CASSRDTGSGNTIYF.

This sequence joins TRBV10-3 and TRBJ1-1, with D possibly being TRBD1 (5 bases). The CDR3 has 15 residues. The ends were cut back, 5 bases at V and 3 bases at J, with 16 bases in the middle. Germline-derived CDR1 and CDR2 are ENHRY and SYGVKD. This CDR3 is CAISPREGGDTEAFF. CDR3 in DNA: TGTGCCATCAGTCCACGGGAGGGAGGGGACACTGAAGCTTTCTTT.

A single count supports this clone. The sample contains more than one DNA sequence encoding this CDR3. The rearrangement uses TRBV18 and TRBJ1-1, with D possibly being TRBD1 (5 bases). This CDR3 is 14 amino acids long. The germline V and J ends were trimmed by 2 bases and 3 bases, with 10 bases remaining between them. Germline V gene sequence: CDR1 KGHSH, CDR2 LQKENI. CDR3: CASSPRGGDTEAFF. CDR3 sequence (DNA): TGTGCCAGCTCACCAAGGGGAGGTGACACTGAAGCTTTCTTT.

The rearrangement uses TRBV5-1 and TRBJ1-4; maybe TRBD1 (5 bases). The germline V gene encodes CDR1 SGHRS and CDR2 YFSETQ. With 7 bases removed from V and 4 bases from J, the gap between germline ends came to 17 bases. This CDR3 spans 15 amino acids. CDR3 DNA: TGCGCCAGCCGGTTTAAAGGGGAAATTAATGAAAAACTGTTTTTT. Amino acid sequence: CASRFKGEINEKLFF. Together with reference TRBV5-1 and TRBJ1-4, the CDR3 gives the full variable domain: KAGVTQTPRYLIKTRGQQVTLSCSPISGHRSVSWYQQTPGQGLQFLFEYFSETQRNKGNFPGRFSGRQFSNSRSEMNVSTLELGDSALYLCASRFKGEINEKLFFGSGTQLSVL.

This sequence joins TRBV9 and TRBJ2-1; 9 bases are a match to TRBD2. CDR3 size: 15 residues. V lost 2 bases, J lost 9 bases, and 9 bases stayed unmatched. Germline lookup yields CDR1 SGDLS and CDR2 YYNGEE. The CDR3 here is CASSVSGSSATEQFF. Written as DNA, the CDR3 is TGTGCCAGCAGCGTTAGCGGGAGTTCGGCCACTGAGCAGTTCTTC.

The rearrangement links TRBV4-1 to TRBJ2-5, with 8 bases identical to TRBD1. Trimming cost V 4 bases and J 5 bases; bases outside gene matches: 15. The CDR3 runs 17 residues. CDR1 MGHRA and CDR2 YSYEKL come from the germline V gene. Here the CDR3 DNA reads TGCGCCAGCAGCCGACCGACAGGGGTCAGGGATAAGGAGACCCAGTACTTC. Translated: CASSRPTGVRDKETQYF.

The V call is TRBV5-6, the J call TRBJ1-5; 8 bases agree with TRBD1. Germline CDR1 SGHDT, CDR2 YYEEEE. This CDR3 has 15 amino acids. V was clipped by 0 bases and J by 4 bases; unmatched bases: 3. This CDR3 is CASSLDRGTNQPQHF. For the CDR3, the DNA is TGTGCCAGCAGCTTGGACAGGGGGACAAATCAGCCCCAGCATTTT. The full variable domain, with the rest looked up from reference TRBV5-6 and TRBJ1-5, is DAGVTQSPTHLIKTRGQQVTLRCSPKSGHDTVSWYQQALGQGPQFIFQYYEEEERQRGNFPDRFSGHQFPNYSSELNVNALLLGDSALYLCASSLDRGTNQPQHFGDGTRLSIL.

As concerns this clone: At one end the junction does not follow the germline gene, possibly because of a read error. The rearrangement uses TRBV6-5 and TRBJ1-3, with a possible D match to TRBD1 (6 bases). The CDR3 totals 15 residues. Germline V CDR1 and CDR2: MNHEY, SVGAGI. The CDR3 protein is CASTYSTGPGNTIYF. Here the CDR3 DNA reads TGTGCCAGCACTTACTCAACAGGGCCTGGAAACACCATATATTTT.

The V and J genes are TRBV9 and TRBJ2-1; 9 nucleotides align to TRBD2. Germline assignment: CDR1 SGDLS and CDR2 YYNGEE. Trimming at V came to 0 bases and at J to 6 bases, leaving 7 bases not matched to a gene. The CDR3 is 16 residues long. CDR3 protein: CASSVGLAGTSNEQFF. CDR3 sequence (DNA): TGTGCCAGCAGCGTAGGTCTAGCGGGAACGAGCAATGAGCAGTTCTTC.

The V call is TRBV7-3, the J call TRBJ1-2, with TRBD1 identical over 8 bases. CDR3 length equals 15 residues. Looked up from germline, CDR1 is SGHTA and CDR2 is FQGTGA. Unmatched junction bases numbered 7, after V lost 5 bases and J lost 2 bases. CDR3 sequence (DNA): TGTGCCAGCAGCCCAACAGGGGGTAAGAACTATGGCTACACCTTC. This translates into CASSPTGGKNYGYTF.

This sequence joins TRBV6-1 and TRBJ2-1, with 15 bases fitting TRBD2. CDR1 is MNHNS, CDR2 SASEGT, per germline. The CDR3 has 20 amino acids. The junction had 9 bases not matched to a gene; V was cut back by 3 bases and J by 0 bases. CDR3 protein: CASSERPGTSGRSSYNEQFF. CDR3 coding DNA: TGTGCCAGCAGTGAGCGGCCCGGGACTAGCGGGAGGTCCTCCTACAATGAGCAGTTCTTC.

V gene TRBV13 combines with J gene TRBJ2-2, with 7 positions matching TRBD2. With V trimmed by 5 bases and J by 1 base, 7 bases remained unmatched. This CDR3 contains 16 residues. Germline V gene sequence: CDR1 PRHDT, CDR2 FYEKMQ (reference sequence). The CDR3 DNA reads as TGTGCCAGCAGCCCCCACGGCGGGAGGAACACCGGGGAGCTGTTTTTT. As protein: CASSPHGGRNTGELFF.

In its sample, this clone is medium-sized. The rearrangement links TRBV29-1 to TRBJ2-5, with 8 bases that match TRBD2. Germline V gene sequence: CDR1 SQVTM, CDR2 ANQGSEA. V shed 7 bases and J 5 bases; nucleotides not matched to a gene: 9. The CDR3 has 13 amino acids. The CDR3 DNA follows: TGCAGCGCCAGCGGGAGCTCTGGGGAGACCCAGTACTTC. This sequence encodes CSASGSSGETQYF.

This clone was detected a few times. This chain joins TRBV27 and TRBJ2-1; D gene unclear. V shed 3 bases and J shed 2 bases, with 11 bases lying between them. The CDR3 length is 15 residues. Germline CDR1 MNHEY, CDR2 SMNVEV (reference sequence). CDR3 in amino acids: CASSFQVRAYNEQFF. The CDR3 DNA reads TGTGCCAGCAGTTTCCAAGTTCGGGCCTACAATGAGCAGTTCTTC.

This clone showed up just a few times. The chain joins TRBV7-6 to TRBJ2-1; 7 nucleotides match TRBD1. The CDR3 runs 14 residues. CDR1 is SGHVS and CDR2 is FNYEAQ in the germline V gene. V lost 5 bases and J lost 1; bases outside the gene matches: 2. DNA of the CDR3: TGTGCCAGCAGCCCGGACAGGTCCTACAATGAGCAGTTCTTC. Translating it yields CASSPDRSYNEQFF.

This clone appeared a single time. This chain links TRBV12-5 with TRBJ2-1; maybe TRBD1 (5 bases). Germline CDR1 and CDR2: LGHNT and FRNRAP. CDR3 length equals 14 residues. V lost 4 bases and J lost 4, with 11 bases in between. CDR3 in DNA: TGTGCTAGTGGTTCCCCTCAGGGATACAATGAGCAGTTCTTC. This sequence encodes CASGSPQGYNEQFF.

The chain recombines TRBV5-1 with TRBJ2-1; TRBD2 agrees at 9 bases. The CDR3 consists of 16 residues. The V gene end was trimmed by 4 bases and the J gene end by 7 bases; junction bases not matched to a gene: 12. Germline V gives CDR1 SGHRS, CDR2 YFSETQ. The CDR3, as DNA: TGCGCCAGCAGCCCCTATAGCGGGAGTTCTGGGAATGAGCAGTTCTTC. This codes for CASSPYSGSSGNEQFF. Based on the CDR3 plus reference TRBV5-1 and TRBJ2-1, the full variable domain is KAGVTQTPRYLIKTRGQQVTLSCSPISGHRSVSWYQQTPGQGLQFLFEYFSETQRNKGNFPGRFSGRQFSNSRSEMNVSTLELGDSALYLCASSPYSGSSGNEQFFGPGTRLTVL.

The table lists this clone with a count of one. The J gene is TRBJ1-2, the V gene TRBV7-9; D perhaps matches TRBD1 (6 bases). The CDR3 is 13 amino acids. Trimming shortened V by 1 base and J by 8 bases, and 11 bases separated the two germline ends. The V gene's germline CDR1 is SEHNR and CDR2 FQNEAQ (reference sequence). CDR3 nucleotide sequence: TGTGCCAGCAGCTTAGACAGGGTCGGCGGCTACACCTTC. Its protein is CASSLDRVGGYTF.

The V call is TRBV19, the J call TRBJ2-1; 9 bases agree with TRBD2. V lost 0 bases and J lost 8; bases outside the gene matches: 5. The CDR3 loop spans 15 amino acids. Germline lookup yields CDR1 LNHDA and CDR2 SQIVND (reference sequence). This CDR3 is CASSIDSGSSYEQFF. The CDR3 DNA is TGTGCCAGTAGTATAGATAGCGGGAGTAGCTATGAGCAGTTCTTC. The variable domain in full, with the rest retrieved from reference TRBV19 and TRBJ2-1, is DGGITQSPKYLFRKEGQNVTLSCEQNLNHDAMYWYRQDPGQGLRLIYYSQIVNDFQKGDIAEGYSVSREKKESFPLTVTSAQKNPTAFYLCASSIDSGSSYEQFFGPGTRLTVL.

In its sample, this clone was seen a few times. This chain connects TRBV5-1 to TRBJ2-1; TRBD2 aligns across 8 bases. CDR3 size: 16 residues. V was clipped by 1 base and J by 7 bases; unmatched bases: 10. Germline V gene lookup returns CDR1 SGHRS and CDR2 YFSETQ. The CDR3 loop is CASSLKAGEGPNEQFF. The CDR3 nucleotides are TGCGCCAGCAGCTTGAAAGCGGGAGAGGGGCCAAATGAGCAGTTCTTC.

The J gene is TRBJ2-7, the V gene TRBV6-5; 8 bases map to TRBD2. CDR1 and CDR2 (germline): MNHEY, SVGAGI. This CDR3 is 14 amino acids long. Trimming took 6 bases from V and 4 from J; bases not matched to a gene: 8. The CDR3 protein is CASSTPAGVYEQYF. In DNA form, the CDR3 reads TGTGCCAGCAGCACTCCAGCGGGAGTGTACGAGCAGTACTTC.

This chain links TRBV9 with TRBJ1-2; D call uncertain. The germline V and J ends were trimmed by 4 bases and 5 bases, with 18 bases remaining between them. Per the germline V gene, CDR1 is SGDLS and CDR2 is YYNGEE. The CDR3 runs to 15 residues. The CDR3 DNA reads TGTGCCAGCAGCCCCCAGTTGATACTAGGATATGGCTACACCTTC. This translates into CASSPQLILGYGYTF.